This TCR beta chain stems from a study of Ad26.COV2.S vaccination and SARS-CoV-2 variants. Turning to the study itself: The study gave Ad26.COV2.S intramuscularly, once or twice 56 days apart. Findings and limits, study-wide: Those who received the vaccine showed greater spike-specific TCR breadth than those given placebo. Vaccine and placebo recipients had similar non-spike TCR breadth.

Concerning this clone: No antigen is known for it.

This CDR3 region has 14 residues. V lost 6 bases and J lost 1; bases outside the gene matches: 6. CDR1 is SGHAT, CDR2 FQNNGV, per germline. Treatment reported: around 19 received Ad26.COV2.S at low or high dose, single or two shots; 5 received placebo; per-sample allocation not given. Material that was analyzed had been drawn on day 63 after the first vaccine or placebo injection. Clones were read by immunoSEQ multiplex PCR, and TCRdb kept only the in-frame ones, dropping some. In the table there are hundreds of thousands of clones, roughly 85% of which are singletons. This clonotype was sampled from a person aged 18-60 years who received the Ad26.COV2.S COVID-19 vaccine or a placebo. Sequencing used peripheral blood, obtained in a trial of Ad26.COV2.S vaccine versus placebo. The V gene is TRBV11-2, the J gene TRBJ2-7; TRBD1 matches at 7 bases. The CDR3 nucleotides are TGTGCCAGCAGTGGGGACAGCGTTTCCTACGAGCAGTACTTC. This codes for CASSGDSVSYEQYF. The full variable domain, its missing parts supplied by reference TRBV11-2 and TRBJ2-7, is EAGVAQSPRYKIIEKRQSVAFWCNPISGHATLYWYQQILGQGPKLLIQFQNNGVVDDSQLPKDRFSAERLKGVDSTLKIQPAKLEDSAVYLCASSGDSVSYEQYFGPGTRLTVT.